This T cell receptor (beta chain) was sequenced for a study of technical replicates of blood from a few donors. This CDR3 is built from 13 residues. Trimming took 5 bases from V and 3 from J, leaving 8 bases between them. CDR1 LNHDA and CDR2 SQIVND come from the germline V gene (reference sequence). The repertoire was sequenced with immunoSEQ multiplex PCR; TCRdb's copy has only in-frame clones and lacks some. The table lists approximately 49,000 clones, 80% to 95% of them singletons. The receptor comes from a human donor in good health. Some clones in this sample may be carry-over from other donors' samples. Sequencing was done on a sample of PBMCs. The chain joins TRBV19 to TRBJ1-5; D gene uncertain. The CDR3 coding sequence is TGTGCCAGTAGTGGGCAGAACAATCAGCCCCAGCATTTT. Its translation: CASSGQNNQPQHF.